Listed here are 8 T cell receptor beta chains from one sample, sequenced in a study of OX40 agonist ivuxolimab in advanced cancers. TCRdb's copy holds only in-frame clones and misses some; the assay was immunoSEQ multiplex PCR. The data contain around 66,000 clones, approximately 78% of them singletons. Sequencing used CD4+ or CD8+ T cells sorted from blood, obtained in a trial of the OX40 agonist ivuxolimab. These TCRs come from an adult with an advanced solid tumor such as melanoma, head and neck, liver or kidney cancer.

The chain carries TRBV28 and TRBJ1-2, with D possibly TRBD1 on 5 matching bases. The CDR3 has 13 amino acids. V was cut by 4 bases and J by 4 bases, with 10 bases left in between. In germline, CDR1 is MDHEN, CDR2 SYDVKM. CDR3 nucleotides: TGTGCCAGCAGTTCTCAGGGTTCCTATGGCTACACCTTC. Residues: CASSSQGSYGYTF.

This rearrangement joins TRBV27 to TRBJ1-1; TRBD1 is a possible D gene (6 bases). V gave up 3 bases and J gave up 10 bases, with 18 bases separating them. There are 14 residues in the CDR3. CDR1 is MNHEY and CDR2 is SMNVEV in the germline V gene (reference sequence). CDR3 loop: CASSLREQGPTAFF. The CDR3 DNA reads as TGTGCCAGCAGTTTGCGAGAACAGGGCCCCACAGCTTTCTTT.

This chain joins TRBV10-3 and TRBJ2-1, with TRBD1 matching over 11 bases. Germline V CDR1 and CDR2: ENHRY, SYGVKD. The CDR3 runs to 17 residues. J lost 5 bases, V lost 10 bases, and 16 bases had no gene match. In nucleotides, the CDR3 is TGTGCCACCTCCCGGGACAGGGGGGGGAGAAGGGACAATGAGCAGTTCTTC. Residues: CATSRDRGGRRDNEQFF.

CDR3 DNA: TGCGCCAGCAGCTTTAGCGGGGGGGCGAATAATGAGCAGTTCTTC. Translation gives CASSFSGGANNEQFF. J is TRBJ2-1 and V is TRBV5-1; the match to TRBD2 covers 11 bases. CDR1 is SGHRS, CDR2 YFSETQ, per germline. CDR3 length: 15 amino acids. V lost 2 bases to trimming and J lost 7 bases; unmatched junction nucleotides: 5.

The chain is built from TRBV7-9 and TRBJ1-2, with TRBD1 matching 11 bases. CDR3 length: 15 amino acids. Per germline, CDR1 SEHNR and CDR2 FQNEAQ (reference sequence). Trimming took 5 bases from V and 9 from J; bases not matched to a gene: 11. This chain's CDR3 is CASSRPTGTGGSYTF. CDR3 bases: TGTGCCAGCAGCCGTCCTACCGGGACAGGGGGTAGCTACACCTTC.

The table lists this clone with a count of one. The chain employs TRBV19 and TRBJ1-1; perhaps TRBD1 as D (5 bases). The CDR3 consists of 13 residues. Germline lookup yields CDR1 LNHDA and CDR2 SQIVND (reference sequence). The germline V and J ends were trimmed by 3 bases and 4 bases, with 9 bases remaining between them. CDR3 DNA sequence: TGTGCCAGTAGTATCTCAGGGAGCACTGAAGCTTTCTTT. Protein sequence: CASSISGSTEAFF.

The V and J genes are TRBV28 and TRBJ1-2; tentatively, D is TRBD1 (6 bases). Trimming took 7 bases from V and 1 from J, leaving 19 bases between them. The CDR3 is 16 amino acids. Germline-derived CDR1 and CDR2 are MDHEN and SYDVKM. The CDR3, as DNA: TGTGCCAGCACCGACCCCGGGGGGCGGGGTAACTATGGCTACACCTTC. As protein: CASTDPGGRGNYGYTF.

The V call is TRBV2, the J call TRBJ2-7, with 15 bases aligning to TRBD2. J was trimmed by 2 bases and V by 4 bases; bases with no gene match: 3. Germline-derived CDR1 and CDR2 are SNHLY and FYNNEI. There are 16 residues in the CDR3. The CDR3 loop reads CASSGTSGRGAYEQYF. The CDR3 nucleotides read TGTGCCAGCAGTGGGACTAGCGGGAGGGGGGCCTACGAGCAGTACTTC.